Following are 25 T cell receptor beta chains from one sample sequenced in a study of graft-versus-host responses after intestinal transplantation (dated by TCRdb to 2020 to 2022). The sample's time point label, decoded: cells obtained before transplantation from donor or recipient. Libraries were constructed by the immunoSEQ multiplex PCR assay. The clones in this table, taken by TCRdb from immuneACCESS, are in-frame only. Not every clone is retained; where verified, under half of the shortfall comes from an unresolved V gene, and the cause of the rest is unknown. The sample records about 80,000 clones, 85% to 90% of which are singletons. In total, the top ten clones hold roughly 0.37% of the sample. No antigen has been assigned to these receptors. Sequences were derived from unstimulated CD4+ T cells sorted from spleen or lymph node cells, sampled before intestinal transplant. These receptors were obtained from a human donor who received an intestinal transplant.

The CDR3 sequence is CASRTDYEQYF. Here the CDR3 DNA reads TGTGCCAGCAGGACAGACTACGAGCAGTACTTC. The rearrangement uses TRBV6-5 and TRBJ2-7, with D possibly TRBD1 on 5 matching bases. Trimming took off 6 bases at V and 3 bases at J, with 6 bases between the two ends. Germline CDR1 is MNHEY and CDR2 is SVGAGI. The CDR3 has 11 amino acids.

The CDR3 loop reads CASSLAYGGGGSYEQYF. CDR3 coding DNA: TGTGCCAGCAGTTTAGCCTACGGGGGGGGAGGCTCCTACGAGCAGTACTTC. V gene TRBV27 combines with J gene TRBJ2-7, with 8 nucleotides matching TRBD2. The CDR3 consists of 17 residues. The germline gives CDR1 MNHEY, CDR2 SMNVEV (reference sequence). With 2 bases clipped from V and 0 bases from J, the junction kept 9 bases outside the gene matches.

The chain uses TRBV9 and TRBJ1-3; 10 bases line up with TRBD1. The ends lost 0 bases at V and 8 bases at J; junction bases unmatched: 8. Germline lookup yields CDR1 SGDLS and CDR2 YYNGEE. The CDR3 consists of 16 residues. For the CDR3, the DNA is TGTGCCAGCAGCGTAGAATCAGGGGACAGGGGATACACCATATATTTT. This gives the protein CASSVESGDRGYTIYF.

The chain is built from TRBV27 and TRBJ1-1, with D perhaps matching TRBD1 (6 bases). Trimming pared 6 bases from V and 0 bases from J, leaving 14 bases between. The CDR3 contains 15 residues. CDR1 is MNHEY and CDR2 is SMNVEV in the germline V gene (reference sequence). CDR3 protein: CASRLGTTMNTEAFF. CDR3 DNA: TGTGCCAGCAGGCTTGGGACAACCATGAACACTGAAGCTTTCTTT.

The V call is TRBV2, the J call TRBJ1-4; 8 nucleotides line up with TRBD1. The CDR3 contains 13 residues. The V gene end was trimmed by 4 bases and the J gene end by 11 bases; junction bases not matched to a gene: 6. Germline CDR1 and CDR2: SNHLY and FYNNEI. CDR3 sequence reads: CASSGEGQVKLFF. The CDR3 nucleotides read TGTGCCAGCAGTGGGGAGGGACAGGTGAAACTGTTTTTT.

The chain recombines TRBV7-6 with TRBJ2-1, with D tentatively TRBD1 (6 bases). The CDR3 extends over 15 amino acids. Germline lookup yields CDR1 SGHVS and CDR2 FNYEAQ. Trimming cost V 4 bases and J 2 bases, with 12 bases left between them. CDR3 protein: CASSSAGVAYNEQFF. The CDR3 region has the DNA TGTGCCAGCAGCTCCGCAGGGGTAGCCTACAATGAGCAGTTCTTC.

The V and J genes are TRBV5-4 and TRBJ2-2, with 7 bases lining up with TRBD1. Per the germline V gene, CDR1 is SGHNT and CDR2 is YYREEE (reference sequence). Unmatched junction bases numbered 10, after V lost 1 base and J lost 7 bases. The CDR3 is 16 amino acids. The CDR3 region has the DNA TGTGCCAGCAGCTTGCTAGGGGGCCGGGGTGTCGGGGAGCTGTTTTTT. Its translation: CASSLLGGRGVGELFF.

The V and J genes are TRBV5-6 and TRBJ1-2; D unresolved. The CDR3 spans 11 residues. Germline V lookup: CDR1 SGHDT, CDR2 YYEEEE. Trimming took 3 bases from V and 2 from J, leaving 2 bases between them. The CDR3, as DNA: TGTGCCAGCAGCTCAAACTATGGCTACACCTTC. Translating gives CASSSNYGYTF. The whole variable domain, filled in from reference TRBV5-6 and TRBJ1-2, reads DAGVTQSPTHLIKTRGQQVTLRCSPKSGHDTVSWYQQALGQGPQFIFQYYEEEERQRGNFPDRFSGHQFPNYSSELNVNALLLGDSALYLCASSSNYGYTFGSGTRLTVV.

This chain uses TRBV27 with TRBJ1-2; D gene unclear. Per germline, CDR1 MNHEY and CDR2 SMNVEV (reference sequence). There are 14 residues in the CDR3. V was cut by 2 bases and J by 7 bases, with 14 bases left in between. As DNA, the CDR3 is TGTGCCAGCAGTTTAGGGAGGGTAGGGTCTGGCTACACCTTC. Its protein is CASSLGRVGSGYTF.

The V and J genes are TRBV28 and TRBJ2-3; 8 bases match TRBD1. Germline V gene data show CDR1 as MDHEN and CDR2 as SYDVKM. V lost 3 bases and J lost 2; bases outside the gene matches: 10. The CDR3 loop spans 17 amino acids. As DNA, the CDR3 is TGTGCCAGCAGTTTGCCGCAGACAGGGGCCTCCACAGATACGCAGTATTTT. Its protein product is CASSLPQTGASTDTQYF.

This clone has a single count. The rearrangement uses TRBV6-1 and TRBJ2-2, with a tentative D call TRBD1 (6 bases). Trimming removed 2 bases at V and 5 bases at J, with 6 bases between. This CDR3 spans 13 amino acids. Germline CDR1 and CDR2: MNHNS and SASEGT. The CDR3 sequence is CASSEQGTGELFF. CDR3 sequence (DNA): TGTGCCAGCAGTGAACAGGGGACCGGGGAGCTGTTTTTT.

This clone has only one observation. The rearrangement links TRBV7-8 to TRBJ1-2, with TRBD1 as a possible D gene (5 bases). The CDR3 covers 17 residues. Trimming left V 5 bases short and J 4 bases short, with 23 bases between. Per the germline V gene, CDR1 is SGHVS and CDR2 is FQNEAQ. DNA of the CDR3: TGTGCCAGCAGCCGCGACAGTACCCTTATTCTCTCCTATGGCTACACCTTC. Translated, it gives CASSRDSTLILSYGYTF.

This sequence joins TRBV5-5 and TRBJ2-7; 8 bases line up with TRBD1. The V and J ends lost 4 bases and 6 bases, in that order; junction bases with no gene match: 3. Germline CDR1 reads SGHKS; CDR2 reads YYEKEE (reference sequence). The CDR3 covers 12 residues. CDR3 region: CASSRTGSEQYF. CDR3 nucleotide sequence: TGTGCCAGCAGCCGGACAGGGTCCGAGCAGTACTTC.

The chain uses TRBV5-4 and TRBJ2-7, with 7 nucleotides matching TRBD1. Germline-derived CDR1 and CDR2 are SGHNT and YYREEE (reference sequence). The CDR3 runs to 14 residues. J was trimmed by 6 bases and V by 3 bases; bases with no gene match: 9. CDR3 region: CASSSTDRVSEQYF. The CDR3 nucleotides are TGTGCCAGCAGCTCGACCGACAGGGTAAGCGAGCAGTACTTC.

The V and J genes are TRBV2 and TRBJ1-1, with TRBD1 as a possible D gene (6 bases). The V and J ends lost 6 bases and 4 bases respectively, with 9 bases between them. CDR3 length equals 12 residues. Germline V gene data show CDR1 as SNHLY and CDR2 as FYNNEI. The CDR3 loop reads CASSRTATEAFF. As DNA, the CDR3 is TGTGCCAGCAGCCGGACAGCCACTGAAGCTTTCTTT.

V usage is TRBV6-1 and J usage is TRBJ2-2; unclear D gene. V shed 6 bases and J shed 2 bases, with 7 bases lying between them. The CDR3 is made up of 13 amino acids. Germline CDR1 and CDR2: MNHNS and SASEGT. The CDR3 DNA reads as TGTGCCAGCAGGACAATCAACACCGGGGAGCTGTTTTTT. This encodes CASRTINTGELFF.

This chain uses TRBV6-1 with TRBJ2-2; no definite D call. CDR1 is MNHNS, CDR2 SASEGT, per germline. The CDR3 is made up of 15 amino acids. The V and J ends lost 1 base and 1 base respectively, with 7 bases between them. The CDR3 reads CASSEGPLNTGELFF. The CDR3 DNA reads as TGTGCCAGCAGTGAAGGGCCCTTGAACACCGGGGAGCTGTTTTTT.

V usage is TRBV7-2 and J usage is TRBJ1-1; D uncertain. CDR3 size: 13 residues. The V gene lost 1 base and the J gene lost 8 bases, with 11 bases spanning the gap. Looked up from germline, CDR1 is SGHTA and CDR2 is FQGNSA. Here the CDR3 reads CASSLGPSPEAFF. CDR3 nucleotides: TGTGCCAGCAGCTTAGGGCCCTCTCCCGAAGCTTTCTTT.

The chain carries TRBV30 and TRBJ1-5; D gene uncertain. Germline V gene sequence: CDR1 GTSNPN, CDR2 SVGIG (reference sequence). There are 12 residues in the CDR3. V gave up 0 bases and J gave up 7 bases, with 7 bases separating them. DNA of the CDR3: TGTGCCTGGAGTGTACACGGGCAGCCCCAGCATTTT. This codes for CAWSVHGQPQHF.

This chain joins TRBV5-4 and TRBJ1-2, with 8 bases lining up with TRBD1. The junction had 6 bases not matched to a gene; V was cut back by 2 bases and J by 6 bases. The CDR3 runs to 14 residues. Germline CDR1 reads SGHNT; CDR2 reads YYREEE (reference sequence). CDR3: CASSLSYRGDGYTF. The DNA for the CDR3 is TGTGCCAGCAGCTTAAGTTACAGGGGGGATGGCTACACCTTC.

This sequence joins TRBV27 and TRBJ2-1; 7 nucleotides agree with TRBD1. CDR1 is MNHEY and CDR2 is SMNVEV in the germline V gene (reference sequence). J was trimmed by 12 bases and V by 6 bases; bases with no gene match: 8. This CDR3 is 12 amino acids long. CDR3 in DNA: TGTGCCAGCAGCCGGTCCACAGGGGCGCAGTTCTTC. As protein: CASSRSTGAQFF.

The V and J genes are TRBV30 and TRBJ1-6; 7 bases agree with TRBD1. The J segment lost 7 bases and the V segment lost 0 bases, leaving 6 bases of the junction unmatched. There are 15 residues in the CDR3. Germline V CDR1 and CDR2: GTSNPN, SVGIG (reference sequence). CDR3 nucleotides: TGTGCCTGGAGTGTAGAGGCAGGGGGGAATTCACCCCTCCACTTT. This gives the protein CAWSVEAGGNSPLHF.

This clone has a handful of counts. The chain is built from TRBV6-6 and TRBJ2-7; 7 bases agree with TRBD1. Germline values: CDR1 MNHNY, CDR2 SVGAGI (reference sequence). With V trimmed by 0 bases and J by 4 bases, 3 bases remained unmatched. The CDR3 length is 14 residues. The CDR3 region is CASSYSDRDYEQYF. CDR3 in DNA: TGTGCCAGCAGTTACTCCGACAGGGATTACGAGCAGTACTTC.

The J gene is TRBJ2-2, the V gene TRBV13, with 12 bases lining up with TRBD1. The V gene's germline CDR1 is PRHDT and CDR2 FYEKMQ (reference sequence). This CDR3 is 19 amino acids long. J gave up 3 bases and V 2 bases, and 10 bases lay outside the gene matches. The CDR3 coding sequence is TGTGCCAGCAGCTTAAGTCCCGGGACAGGGGGCGGGTACACCGGGGAGCTGTTTTTT. The encoded protein is CASSLSPGTGGGYTGELFF.

This clone was observed a single time. The junction and the germline gene differ at one end; a read error may be behind it. This chain links TRBV2 with TRBJ1-1, with a weak D call TRBD1 (6 bases). The CDR3 covers 15 residues. Germline lookup yields CDR1 SNHLY and CDR2 FYNNEI. The CDR3 DNA sequence: TGTGCCAGCAGGGGGACATTCCGTTCCGGGAAGCTTTCTTCCTTT. Translated, it gives CASRGTFRSGKLSSF.